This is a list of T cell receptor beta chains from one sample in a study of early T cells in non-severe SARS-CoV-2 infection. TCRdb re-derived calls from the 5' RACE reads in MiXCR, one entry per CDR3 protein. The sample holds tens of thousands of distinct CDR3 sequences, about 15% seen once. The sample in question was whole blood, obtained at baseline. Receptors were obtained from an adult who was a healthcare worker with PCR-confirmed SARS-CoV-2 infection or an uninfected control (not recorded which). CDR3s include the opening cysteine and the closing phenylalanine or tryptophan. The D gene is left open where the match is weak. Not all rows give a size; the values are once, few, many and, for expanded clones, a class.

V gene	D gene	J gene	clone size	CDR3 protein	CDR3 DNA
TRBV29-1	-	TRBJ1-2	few	CSVDPTGLGYTF	TGCAGCGTTGACCCCACAGGGCTTGGCTACACCTTC
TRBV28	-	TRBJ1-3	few	CASSVGATSRNTIYF	TGTGCCAGCAGTGTGGGGGCAACATCCCGAAACACCATATATTTT
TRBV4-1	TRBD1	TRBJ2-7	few	CASSQWQGDEQYF	TGCGCCAGCAGCCAATGGCAGGGGGACGAGCAGTACTTC
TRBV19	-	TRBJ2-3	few	CASSITGYITDTQYF	TGTGCCAGTAGTATCACGGGCTATATCACAGATACGCAGTATTTT
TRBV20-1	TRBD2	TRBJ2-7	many	CSAPRGDRSYEQYF	TGCAGTGCACCACGGGGGGATAGATCCTACGAGCAGTACTTC
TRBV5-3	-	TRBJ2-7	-	CARSLEGTTYEQYF	TGTGCCAGAAGCTTGGAGGGGACCACCTACGAGCAGTACTTC
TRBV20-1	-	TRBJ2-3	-	CSANGGGNTQYF	TGCAGTGCTAACGGGGGTGGGAATACGCAGTATTTT
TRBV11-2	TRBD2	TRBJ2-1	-	CASSGYSGSSYNEQFF	TGTGCCAGCAGCGGCTATAGCGGGAGCTCCTACAATGAGCAGTTCTTC
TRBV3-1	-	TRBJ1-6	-	CASRHGNLTPYNSPLHF	TGTGCCAGCAGACACGGGAACCTGACGCCATATAATTCACCCCTCCACTTT
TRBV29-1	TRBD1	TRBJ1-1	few	CSGDRVNTEAFF	TGCAGCGGAGACAGGGTGAACACTGAAGCTTTCTTT
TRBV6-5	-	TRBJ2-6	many	CASNPIGGGGANVLTF	TGTGCCAGCAACCCTATAGGGGGAGGAGGGGCCAACGTCCTGACTTTC
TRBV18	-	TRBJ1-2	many	CASSPSRESGYTF	TGTGCCAGCTCACCCTCCAGGGAGAGCGGCTACACCTTC
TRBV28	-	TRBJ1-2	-	CASSFGGDPNYGYTF	TGTGCCAGCAGTTTTGGGGGAGACCCTAACTATGGCTACACCTTC
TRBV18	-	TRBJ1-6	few	CASSAAGSGDSPLHF	TGTGCCAGCTCGGCAGCTGGTTCTGGGGATTCACCCCTCCACTTT
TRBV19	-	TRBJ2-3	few	CASSIMRTTSTDTQYF	TGTGCCAGTAGTATAATGCGGACAACTAGCACAGATACGCAGTATTTT
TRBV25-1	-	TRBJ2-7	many	CASSEPGGSSYEQYF	TGTGCCAGCAGTGAACCGGGGGGCTCCTCCTACGAGCAGTACTTC
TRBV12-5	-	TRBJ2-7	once	CASGFGPTQAIYEQYF	TGTGCTAGTGGTTTCGGTCCGACACAGGCAATCTACGAGCAGTACTTC
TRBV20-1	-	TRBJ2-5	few	CSAVADLGTQYF	TGCAGTGCGGTGGCAGACCTTGGGACCCAGTACTTC
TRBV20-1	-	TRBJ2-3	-	CSARDPGTFTDTQYF	TGCAGTGCTAGAGATCCGGGGACTTTCACAGATACGCAGTATTTT
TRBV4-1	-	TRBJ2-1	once	CASSHPGGRNNEQFF	TGCGCCAGCAGCCATCCTGGAGGGAGAAACAATGAGCAGTTCTTC
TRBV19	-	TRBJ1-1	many	CASSSGLNTEAFF	TGTGCCAGTAGTTCCGGGCTAAACACTGAAGCTTTCTTT
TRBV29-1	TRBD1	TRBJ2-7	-	CSVEVGRGPYEQYF	TGCAGCGTTGAAGTGGGCAGGGGGCCCTACGAGCAGTACTTC
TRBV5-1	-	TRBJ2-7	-	CASSTGTNQMQYF	TGCGCCAGCAGCACCGGGACGAATCAAATGCAGTACTTC
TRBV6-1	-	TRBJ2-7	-	CASGYEQYF	TGTGCCAGTGGATACGAGCAGTACTTC
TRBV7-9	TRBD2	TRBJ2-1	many	CASSPLAGGYEQFF	TGTGCCAGCAGCCCACTAGCGGGAGGGTATGAGCAGTTCTTC
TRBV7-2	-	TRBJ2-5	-	CASSPLSLETQYF	TGTGCCAGCAGCCCCCTGAGCTTAGAGACCCAGTACTTC
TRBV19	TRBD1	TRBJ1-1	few	CASREGTGRSEAFF	TGTGCCAGTAGAGAGGGGACAGGGAGGTCTGAAGCTTTCTTT
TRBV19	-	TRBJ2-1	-	CASSSTQNEQFF	TGTGCCAGTAGTAGTACACAGAATGAGCAGTTCTTC
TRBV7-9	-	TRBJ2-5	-	CASSPVPGEGQETQYF	TGTGCCAGCAGCCCGGTTCCGGGAGAGGGCCAAGAGACCCAGTACTTC
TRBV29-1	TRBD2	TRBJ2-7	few	CSVAGGSSYEQYF	TGCAGCGTTGCTGGCGGGAGCTCCTACGAGCAGTACTTC
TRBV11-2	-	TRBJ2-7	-	CASSPPYTDFGNEQYF	-
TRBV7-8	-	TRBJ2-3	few	CASSPGTYTDTQYF	TGTGCCAGCAGCCCTGGGACTTACACAGATACGCAGTATTTT
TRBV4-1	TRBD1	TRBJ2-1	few	CASSPPDKHRGLTYNEQFF	TGCGCCAGCAGCCCACCAGATAAACACAGGGGTCTCACCTACAATGAGCAGTTCTTC
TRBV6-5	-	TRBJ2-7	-	CASSSPRDYEQYF	TGTGCCAGCAGTTCTCCCCGGGACTACGAGCAGTACTTC
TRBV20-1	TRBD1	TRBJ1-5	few	CSASGTGGNQPQHF	TGCAGTGCTTCCGGGACAGGGGGCAATCAGCCCCAGCATTTT
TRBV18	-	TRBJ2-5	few	CASSPGVQETQYF	TGTGCCAGCTCACCTGGAGTGCAAGAGACCCAGTACTTC
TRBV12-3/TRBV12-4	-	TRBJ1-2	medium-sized	CASSRADSLYGYTF	TGTGCCAGCAGCCGAGCGGACAGCCTCTATGGCTACACCTTC
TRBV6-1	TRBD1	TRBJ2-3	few	CASSSGTGIGTQYF	TGTGCCAGCAGTTCCGGGACAGGGATTGGTACGCAGTATTTT
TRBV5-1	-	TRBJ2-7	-	CASSPGNSYEQYF	TGCGCCAGCAGCCCCGGGAACTCCTACGAGCAGTACTTC
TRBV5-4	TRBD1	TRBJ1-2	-	CASSSQRDRFAGGYTF	TGTGCCAGCAGTTCCCAGCGGGACAGATTTGCAGGGGGCTACACCTTC
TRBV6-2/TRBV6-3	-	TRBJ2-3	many	CASSGSHPDTQYF	TGTGCCAGCAGCGGGAGCCACCCAGATACGCAGTATTTT
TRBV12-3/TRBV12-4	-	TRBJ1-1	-	CASSSQIGTEAFF	TGTGCCAGCAGTTCCCAGATTGGGACTGAAGCTTTCTTT
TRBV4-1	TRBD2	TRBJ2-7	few	CASSQAASGTYEQYF	TGCGCCAGCAGCCAAGCGGCTAGCGGGACCTACGAGCAGTACTTC
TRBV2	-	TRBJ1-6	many	CASSVYTPGNNSPLHF	TGTGCCAGCAGTGTCTATACTCCAGGCAATAATTCACCCCTCCACTTT
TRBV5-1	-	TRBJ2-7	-	CASSAPTGSRYEQYF	TGCGCCAGCAGCGCACCAACAGGTTCCCGCTACGAGCAGTACTTC
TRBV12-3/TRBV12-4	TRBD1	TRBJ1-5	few	CASSPGGFNQPQHF	TGTGCCAGCAGCCCAGGGGGCTTTAATCAGCCCCAGCATTTT
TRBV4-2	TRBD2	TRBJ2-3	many	CASSQDPRGGGTDTQYF	TGTGCCAGCAGCCAAGATCCACGGGGGGGCGGCACAGATACGCAGTATTTT
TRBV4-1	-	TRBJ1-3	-	CASSQDRGRQNSGNTIYF	TGCGCCAGCAGCCAAGATCGGGGCAGGCAAAACTCTGGAAACACCATATATTTT
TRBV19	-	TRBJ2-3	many	CASSISDSRGTQYF	TGTGCCAGTAGTATTTCGGACAGCCGAGGTACGCAGTATTTT
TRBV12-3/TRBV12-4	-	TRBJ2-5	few	CASIPPGSGTQYF	TGTGCCAGCATCCCGCCAGGGTCGGGGACCCAGTACTTC
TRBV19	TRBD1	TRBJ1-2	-	CASSSTGDLTSNYGYTF	TGTGCCAGTAGTTCAACAGGGGACCTTACTTCTAACTATGGCTACACCTTC
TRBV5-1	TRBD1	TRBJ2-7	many	CASSLGTGGYEQYF	TGCGCCAGCAGCTTGGGGACAGGGGGCTACGAGCAGTACTTC
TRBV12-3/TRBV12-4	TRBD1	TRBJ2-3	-	CASSLAGTGGDTQYF	TGTGCCAGCAGTTTAGCCGGGACAGGAGGAGATACGCAGTATTTT
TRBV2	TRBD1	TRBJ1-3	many	CASSSWRGLAEGNTIYF	TGTGCCAGCAGTTCTTGGAGGGGGCTTGCGGAAGGAAACACCATATATTTT
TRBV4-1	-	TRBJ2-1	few	CASSQDERGEQFF	TGCGCCAGCAGCCAAGATGAACGGGGTGAGCAGTTCTTC